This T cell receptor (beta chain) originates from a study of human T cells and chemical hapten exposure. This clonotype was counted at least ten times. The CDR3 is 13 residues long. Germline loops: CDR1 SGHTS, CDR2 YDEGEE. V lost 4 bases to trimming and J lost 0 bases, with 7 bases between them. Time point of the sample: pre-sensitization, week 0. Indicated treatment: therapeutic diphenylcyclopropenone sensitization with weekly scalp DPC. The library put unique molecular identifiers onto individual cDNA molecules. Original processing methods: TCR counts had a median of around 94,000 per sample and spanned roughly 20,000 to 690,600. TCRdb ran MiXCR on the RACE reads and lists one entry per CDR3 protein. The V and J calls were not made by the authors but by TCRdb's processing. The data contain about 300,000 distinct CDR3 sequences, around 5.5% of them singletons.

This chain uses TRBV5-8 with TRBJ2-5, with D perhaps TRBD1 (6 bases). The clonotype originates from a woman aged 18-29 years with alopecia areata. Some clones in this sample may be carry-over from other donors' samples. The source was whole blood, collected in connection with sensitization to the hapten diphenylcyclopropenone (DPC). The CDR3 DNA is TGTGCCAGCAGCCGGGACAACCAAGAGACCCAGTACTTC. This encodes CASSRDNQETQYF.